The 17 T cell receptor beta chains given below trace back to one sample, sequenced in a study of blood T cell repertoires in COVID-19. Sequencing was performed with immunoSEQ multiplex PCR; in TCRdb, only in-frame clones are kept and a portion is missing. The sample lists 350,000 to 500,000 clones; roughly 88% were seen once. The sequenced material came from PBMCs or T cells enriched from blood (not recorded which). These receptor sequences come from a woman between 18 and 30 years old who had been exposed to COVID-19.

This chain links TRBV29-1 with TRBJ2-7, with TRBD2 matching 11 bases. CDR1 is SQVTM and CDR2 is ANQGSEA in the germline V gene. The V and J ends lost 4 bases and 2 bases, in that order; junction bases with no gene match: 4. The CDR3 is made up of 14 amino acids. This CDR3 reads CSVATSGTAYEQYF. Written as DNA, the CDR3 is TGCAGCGTTGCGACTAGCGGGACGGCCTACGAGCAGTACTTC.

This rearrangement joins TRBV4-2 to TRBJ2-6; D remains ambiguous. CDR1 LGHNA and CDR2 YNFKEQ come from the germline V gene. The V and J ends lost 0 bases and 0 bases respectively, with 9 bases between them. CDR3 length: 17 residues. CDR3 region: CASSQDGRSSGANVLTF. In DNA form, the CDR3 reads TGTGCCAGCAGCCAAGATGGTCGGTCCTCTGGGGCCAACGTCCTGACTTTC.

This clone was found once. The chain couples TRBV18 to TRBJ1-2; 8 nucleotides align to TRBD1. This CDR3 contains 13 residues. CDR1 is KGHSH, CDR2 LQKENI, per germline. V shed 4 bases, J shed 5 bases, and the junction held 3 bases outside the gene matches. The CDR3 protein is CASSRGQDYGYTF. DNA of the CDR3: TGTGCCAGCTCACGGGGACAGGATTATGGCTACACCTTC.

The gene calls are TRBV28 and TRBJ1-5; D is unresolved. The V gene lost 5 bases and the J gene lost 7 bases, with 21 bases spanning the gap. From germline, CDR1 is MDHEN and CDR2 SYDVKM. The length of the CDR3 is 16 residues. The CDR3 spells CASSTPGQVRGQPQHF. The CDR3 DNA is TGTGCCAGCAGTACCCCCGGCCAGGTTAGAGGGCAGCCCCAGCATTTT. The entire variable domain, with the rest obtained from reference TRBV28 and TRBJ1-5, is as follows: DVKVTQSSRYLVKRTGEKVFLECVQDMDHENMFWYRQDPGLGLRLIYFSYDVKMKEKGDIPEGYSVSREKKERFSLILESASTNQTSMYLCASSTPGQVRGQPQHFGDGTRLSIL.

This chain links TRBV6-5 with TRBJ1-1; D remains unclear. V was pared by 4 bases and J by 0 bases, with 6 bases between. The CDR3 consists of 13 residues. Looked up from germline, CDR1 is MNHEY and CDR2 is SVGAGI. CDR3 coding DNA: TGTGCCAGCAGTTTCCGTTTGAACACTGAAGCTTTCTTT. Translation gives CASSFRLNTEAFF.

This chain links TRBV18 with TRBJ2-3, with D possibly being TRBD2 (5 bases). CDR3 size: 13 residues. Germline V CDR1 and CDR2: KGHSH, LQKENI. The V end was cut by 6 bases, the J end by 2 bases, with 9 bases between. The CDR3 is CASSDFITDTQYF. The CDR3 coding sequence is TGTGCCAGCTCGGACTTCATCACAGATACGCAGTATTTT.

V gene TRBV18 combines with J gene TRBJ2-1; D is uncertain. Trimming removed 3 bases from V and 8 bases from J, with 17 bases in between. CDR3 length: 15 residues. Germline V lookup: CDR1 KGHSH, CDR2 LQKENI. The CDR3 sequence is CASSPNAPRSDEQFF. CDR3 coding DNA: TGTGCCAGCTCACCTAATGCCCCTCGGAGTGATGAGCAGTTCTTC.

The chain combines TRBV3-1 (or the pseudogene TRBV3-2) with TRBJ2-1; no reliable D call. Looked up from germline, CDR1 is LGHDT and CDR2 is YNNKEL (reference sequence). The CDR3 contains 14 residues. Trimming removed 5 bases at V and 1 base at J, with 9 bases between. CDR3 bases: TGTGCCAGCAGCTTGCTAGAATCCTACAATGAGCAGTTCTTC. Translation gives CASSLLESYNEQFF.

DNA of the CDR3: TGTGCCAGCAGTCATACTAGGGACACCGGGGAGCTGTTTTTT. Translating gives CASSHTRDTGELFF. The V gene is TRBV2, the J gene TRBJ2-2, with D tentatively TRBD2 (5 bases). The CDR3 has 14 amino acids. Trimming removed 5 bases from V and 3 bases from J, with 10 bases in between. Per germline, CDR1 SNHLY and CDR2 FYNNEI.

V gene TRBV19 combines with J gene TRBJ2-2; TRBD1 might be the D (6 bases). This CDR3 is built from 14 residues. Germline lookup yields CDR1 LNHDA and CDR2 SQIVND (reference sequence). Trimming removed 7 bases at V and 1 base at J, with 10 bases between. The CDR3 DNA is TGTGCCAGTAATGGACAGCTGAACACCGGGGAGCTGTTTTTT. This sequence encodes CASNGQLNTGELFF.

The V call is TRBV7-8, the J call TRBJ1-6; no definite D call. CDR1 and CDR2 (germline): SGHVS, FQNEAQ. The CDR3 length is 15 residues. V lost 1 base to trimming and J lost 0 bases, with 4 bases between them. DNA for the CDR3: TGTGCCAGCAGCTTAGATAGCTCCTATAATTCACCCCTCCACTTT. Its protein is CASSLDSSYNSPLHF.

This rearrangement joins TRBV30 to TRBJ2-7; TRBD1 matches at 9 bases. The ends lost 4 bases at V and 6 bases at J; junction bases unmatched: 7. Per germline, CDR1 GTSNPN and CDR2 SVGIG (reference sequence). The CDR3 sequence is 13 residues long. This CDR3 reads CAWMAGQGFEQYF. The CDR3 nucleotides read TGTGCCTGGATGGCGGGACAGGGTTTCGAGCAGTACTTC.

The V and J genes are TRBV4-1 and TRBJ1-2, with 8 bases identical to TRBD1. The length of the CDR3 is 15 residues. Germline V lookup: CDR1 MGHRA, CDR2 YSYEKL. Germline trimming cut 0 bases from V and 4 bases from J; bases unmatched to any gene: 4. CDR3 residues: CASSQDPDRGYGYTF. The DNA for the CDR3 is TGCGCCAGCAGCCAAGATCCCGACAGGGGCTATGGCTACACCTTC.

The V call is TRBV5-6, the J call TRBJ2-3; D unclear. Per the germline V gene, CDR1 is SGHDT and CDR2 is YYEEEE. This CDR3 comprises 11 residues. Trimming pared 4 bases from V and 6 bases from J, leaving 6 bases between. The CDR3 DNA reads as TGTGCCAGCAGCGGCTTGGATACGCAGTATTTT. Encoded protein: CASSGLDTQYF.

This chain joins TRBV13 and TRBJ2-3, with 7 bases fitting TRBD2. Losses at the gene ends were 6 bases for V and 4 bases for J; bases not matched to a gene: 4. This CDR3 has 13 residues. Germline V gene lookup returns CDR1 PRHDT and CDR2 FYEKMQ (reference sequence). CDR3 sequence: CASRAGRADTQYF. The DNA for the CDR3 is TGTGCCAGCAGAGCAGGGAGGGCAGATACGCAGTATTTT.

This clone was found a few times. The sample holds other DNA sequences that translate to the same CDR3. The chain's CDR3 is CASSLEAGPIIYEQYF. DNA of the CDR3: TGTGCCAGCAGCTTAGAGGCGGGGCCCATTATTTACGAGCAGTACTTC. This chain links TRBV7-9 with TRBJ2-7; D perhaps matches TRBD2 (6 bases). In germline, CDR1 is SEHNR, CDR2 FQNEAQ (reference sequence). The CDR3 covers 16 residues. Between the trimmed V and J ends, which lost 1 base and 4 bases, there was a span of 17 bases.

This chain connects TRBV6-5 to TRBJ1-5; 9 bases are shared with TRBD1. The CDR3 length is 14 residues. With V trimmed by 2 bases and J by 6 bases, 2 bases remained unmatched. The germline V gene encodes CDR1 MNHEY and CDR2 SVGAGI. The DNA of the CDR3 is TGTGCCAGCAGTTACCGACAGGGGGGTCAGCCCCAGCATTTT. This codes for CASSYRQGGQPQHF.